The rows below give T cell receptor beta chains drawn from one sample of a study of OX40 agonist ivuxolimab in advanced cancers. Sequencing used immunoSEQ multiplex PCR; TCRdb keeps in-frame clones, though not all of them. The sample includes roughly 26,000 clones, approximately 79% of them seen just once. The sample here was CD4+ or CD8+ T cells sorted from blood, taken in a trial of the OX40 agonist ivuxolimab. These TCRs come from an adult with an advanced solid tumor such as melanoma, head and neck, liver or kidney cancer. CDR3s include the opening cysteine and the closing phenylalanine or tryptophan. A D gene is named only where the DNA matches it firmly. Clone size is given for some rows only: seen once, a few or many times, or a class if the clone is expanded.

>NA|TRBD1|TRBJ1-1|TRBV30
CAWRDRATEAFF
TGTGCCTGGAGGGACAGGGCTACTGAAGCTTTCTTT
>NA|NA|TRBJ1-2|TRBV28
CASSFPSGASFLFYGYTF
TGTGCCAGCAGTTTCCCTTCAGGGGCCTCCTTCCTTTTCTATGGCTACACCTTC
>NA|NA|TRBJ2-2|TRBV7-9
CASSFGPGLPGELFF
TGTGCCAGCAGCTTTGGCCCGGGGCTACCCGGGGAGCTGTTTTTT
>NA|NA|TRBJ2-3|TRBV14
CASSRGALDTQYF
TGTGCCAGCAGCCGGGGAGCGTTGGATACGCAGTATTTT
>NA|NA|TRBJ1-2|TRBV4-2
CASSQVLGAPEGYTF
TGTGCCAGCAGCCAAGTTCTGGGGGCGCCGGAGGGCTACACCTTC
>NA|NA|TRBJ2-3|TRBV7-9
CASSSYAGDTQYF
TGTGCCAGCAGCTCATACGCGGGAGATACGCAGTATTTT
>many|NA|TRBJ1-5|TRBV27
CASSPRPGHNQPQHF
TGTGCCAGCAGTCCTCGACCCGGACACAATCAGCCCCAGCATTTT
>NA|TRBD2|TRBJ2-1|TRBV28
CASSLERGGGHYNEQFF
TGTGCCAGCAGTTTGGAGCGGGGGGGCGGGCACTACAATGAGCAGTTCTTC
>NA|NA|TRBJ1-6|TRBV5-5
CASSLGQGNSPLHF
TGTGCCAGCAGCTTAGGTCAGGGTAATTCACCCCTCCACTTT
>NA|NA|TRBJ1-1|TRBV27
CASSPQGREAFF
TGTGCCAGCAGTCCTCAGGGGCGGGAAGCTTTCTTT
>NA|TRBD2|TRBJ2-5|TRBV28
CASSLRVAGGRETQYF
TGTGCCAGCAGTTTGCGCGTAGCGGGAGGTCGAGAGACCCAGTACTTC
>NA|TRBD1|TRBJ2-5|TRBV5-1
CASSYGTARSETQYF
TGCGCCAGCTCCTACGGGACAGCGCGTTCGGAGACCCAGTACTTC
>NA|NA|TRBJ2-7|TRBV19
CASSTSYFYEQYF
TGTGCCAGTAGTACCTCCTATTTCTACGAGCAGTACTTC
>NA|TRBD1|TRBJ1-1|TRBV5-1
CASSPRTGGGEAFF
TGCGCCAGCAGCCCACGGACAGGGGGCGGTGAAGCTTTCTTT
>few|TRBD2|TRBJ2-1|TRBV7-3
CASSFGGANEQFF
TGTGCCAGCAGCTTCGGGGGGGCCAATGAGCAGTTCTTC
>NA|TRBD1|TRBJ2-1|TRBV9
CASSPEGGRSYNEQFF
TGTGCCAGCAGCCCCGAAGGGGGCCGTTCCTACAATGAGCAGTTCTTC
>once|TRBD2|TRBJ2-7|TRBV6-4
CASSDPGRRETYEQYF
TGTGCCAGCAGTGACCCAGGTAGGCGGGAGACCTACGAGCAGTACTTC
>NA|NA|TRBJ1-5|TRBV27
CASSFLSAGALWPQHF
TGTGCCAGCAGTTTTTTATCGGCAGGGGCCCTGTGGCCCCAGCATTTT
>NA|TRBD2|TRBJ2-5|TRBV30
CAWSVRRGGQETQYF
TGTGCCTGGAGTGTACGGCGGGGGGGGCAAGAGACCCAGTACTTC
>once|TRBD2|TRBJ2-7|TRBV11-2
CASMGLAGVYEQYF
TGTGCCAGCATGGGGCTAGCGGGGGTCTACGAGCAGTACTTC
>NA|NA|TRBJ1-2|TRBV7-8
CASSADRRGYYGYTF
TGTGCCAGCAGCGCCGACAGGCGGGGATACTATGGCTACACCTTC
>once|NA|TRBJ2-3|TRBV5-4
CASSLDSPTDTQYF
TGTGCCAGCAGCTTGGACAGTCCCACAGATACGCAGTATTTT
>NA|TRBD2|TRBJ2-3|TRBV9
CASSEPGGGADTQYF
TGTGCCAGCAGCGAGCCGGGCGGGGGTGCAGATACGCAGTATTTT
>medium-sized|NA|TRBJ1-2|TRBV6-5
CASSYVGGGYTF
TGTGCCAGCAGTTACGTTGGGGGAGGCTACACCTTC
>NA|TRBD2|TRBJ2-1|TRBV7-6
CASSSLAGNNEQFF
TGTGCCAGCAGCTCACTAGCGGGGAACAATGAGCAGTTCTTC
>NA|NA|TRBJ2-3|TRBV7-8
CASSLLDTQYF
TGTGCCAGCAGCTTACTAGATACGCAGTATTTT
>NA|NA|TRBJ2-7|TRBV13
CASSFIGDYEQYF
TGTGCCAGCAGTTTTATCGGGGATTACGAGCAGTACTTC
>NA|TRBD1|TRBJ2-5|TRBV27
CASASPLGQGTETQYF
TGTGCCAGCGCCTCTCCCCTGGGACAGGGGACAGAGACCCAGTACTTC
>few|TRBD1|TRBJ2-7|TRBV4-1
CASSQEGTGAYEQYF
TGCGCCAGCAGCCAAGAAGGGACAGGGGCCTACGAGCAGTACTTC
>NA|NA|TRBJ2-7|TRBV6-5
CASSSGLNYEQYF
TGTGCCAGCAGTTCGGGACTGAACTACGAGCAGTACTTC
>once|NA|TRBJ2-3|TRBV10-3
CAISDGRPRTDTQYF
TGTGCCATCAGTGATGGTCGACCTCGCACAGATACGCAGTATTTT
>NA|NA|TRBJ2-7|TRBV6-5
CASSYYGGIYEQYF
TGTGCCAGCAGTTACTATGGGGGAATCTACGAGCAGTACTTC
>NA|NA|TRBJ2-2|TRBV4-2
CASSQGLLTGELFF
TGTGCCAGCAGCCAAGGTCTACTCACCGGGGAGCTGTTTTTT
>NA|NA|TRBJ2-5|TRBV9
CASNKGGDPRETQYF
TGTGCCAGCAACAAAGGTGGGGATCCGAGAGAGACCCAGTACTTC
>NA|TRBD2|TRBJ2-3|TRBV9
CASSAPRGGLSTDTQYF
TGTGCCAGCAGCGCCCCTCGGGGGGGCCTTTCCACAGATACGCAGTATTTT
>NA|NA|TRBJ2-2|TRBV6-4
CASSDDSSNTGELFF
TGTGCCAGCAGTGACGACAGTTCGAACACCGGGGAGCTGTTTTTT
>NA|NA|TRBJ2-5|TRBV27
CASSLYGLPQETQYF
TGTGCCAGCAGTTTATATGGACTACCCCAAGAGACCCAGTACTTC
>once|NA|TRBJ2-7|TRBV6-1
CASSEERGSGEQYF
TGTGCCAGCAGTGAGGAAAGGGGGTCGGGCGAGCAGTACTTC
>NA|NA|TRBJ1-5|TRBV2
CASTGLISNQPQHF
TGTGCCAGCACTGGGTTGATCAGCAATCAGCCCCAGCATTTT
>NA|NA|TRBJ1-2|TRBV27
CASTSGPPNYGYTF
TGTGCCAGCACTTCGGGGCCCCCAAACTATGGCTACACCTTC
>NA|NA|TRBJ2-1|TRBV11-3
CASSFLRELNNEQFF
TGTGCCAGCAGCTTCCTCCGGGAGCTCAACAATGAGCAGTTCTTC
>once|TRBD2|TRBJ2-7|TRBV4-1
CASSQAAGGPYEQYF
TGCGCCAGCAGCCAAGCCGCGGGGGGGCCTTACGAGCAGTACTTC
>NA|TRBD1|TRBJ1-1|TRBV13
CASSLHRTGSDTEAFF
TGTGCCAGCAGCCTACATCGGACAGGGTCGGACACTGAAGCTTTCTTT
>NA|TRBD2|TRBJ2-7|TRBV28
CASSLSVAGVPYEQYF
TGTGCCAGCAGTTTATCGGTAGCGGGGGTCCCCTACGAGCAGTACTTC
>NA|NA|TRBJ1-1|TRBV7-9
CASREIDTEAFF
TGTGCCAGCAGGGAGATCGACACTGAAGCTTTCTTT
>NA|TRBD2|TRBJ2-7|TRBV19
CASSLRTSGSYEQYF
TGTGCCAGTAGTCTCAGGACTAGCGGGAGTTACGAGCAGTACTTC
>once|TRBD1|TRBJ2-3|TRBV7-2
CASSEGQSSTDTQYF
TGTGCCAGCAGCGAGGGACAGTCTAGCACAGATACGCAGTATTTT
>NA|TRBD1|TRBJ1-5|TRBV6-1
CASSQTGGFQPQHF
TGTGCCAGCAGTCAAACAGGGGGCTTTCAGCCCCAGCATTTT
>NA|NA|TRBJ2-2|TRBV6-4
CASSVFSGERAGELFF
TGTGCCAGCAGTGTGTTCAGCGGAGAACGGGCCGGGGAGCTGTTTTTT
>NA|NA|TRBJ2-7|TRBV4-3
CASSQWIADEQYF
TGCGCCAGCAGCCAATGGATAGCGGACGAGCAGTACTTC
>NA|NA|TRBJ2-7|TRBV7-9
CASSEPGVSLYEQYF
TGTGCCAGCAGCGAGCCAGGGGTCTCCCTCTACGAGCAGTACTTC
>medium-sized|TRBD1|TRBJ2-7|TRBV19
CASAPRGSYEQYF
TGTGCCAGTGCTCCCAGGGGGTCCTACGAGCAGTACTTC
>NA|NA|TRBJ1-3|TRBV9
CASSVGHAPGNTIYF
TGTGCCAGCAGCGTAGGACATGCCCCTGGAAACACCATATATTTT